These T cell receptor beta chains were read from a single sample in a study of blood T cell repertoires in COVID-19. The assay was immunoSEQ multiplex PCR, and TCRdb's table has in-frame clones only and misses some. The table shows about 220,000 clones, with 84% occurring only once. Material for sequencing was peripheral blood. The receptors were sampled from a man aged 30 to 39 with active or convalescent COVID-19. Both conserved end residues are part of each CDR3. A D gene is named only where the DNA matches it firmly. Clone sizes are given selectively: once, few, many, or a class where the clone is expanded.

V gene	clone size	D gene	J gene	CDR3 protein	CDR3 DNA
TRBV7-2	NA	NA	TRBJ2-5	CASSFTPLPEETQYF	TGTGCCAGCAGCTTCACGCCCCTCCCGGAGGAGACCCAGTACTTC
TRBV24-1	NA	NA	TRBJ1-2	CATSDPSGGHGYTF	TGTGCCACCAGTGATCCCAGCGGGGGCCATGGCTACACCTTC
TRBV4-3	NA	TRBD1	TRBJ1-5	CASSRDREQPQHF	TGCGCCAGCAGCAGAGACAGGGAACAGCCCCAGCATTTT
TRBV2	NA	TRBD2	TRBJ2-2	CASSEALLAGTFGELFF	TGTGCCAGCAGTGAAGCGCTTCTAGCGGGTACTTTTGGGGAGCTGTTTTTT
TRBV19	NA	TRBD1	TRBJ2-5	CASNSAGKGGRGETQYF	TGTGCCAGTAACTCTGCTGGAAAAGGGGGCAGGGGGGAGACCCAGTACTTC
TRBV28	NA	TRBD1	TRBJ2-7	CASSGTGGRYEQYF	TGTGCCAGCAGTGGGACAGGGGGTCGGTACGAGCAGTACTTC
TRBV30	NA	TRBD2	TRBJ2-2	CAWKGTSTGELFF	TGTGCCTGGAAAGGGACTAGTACCGGGGAGCTGTTTTTT
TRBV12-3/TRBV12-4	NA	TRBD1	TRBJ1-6	CASRGTGTPLHF	TGTGCCAGCAGAGGGACAGGCACACCCCTCCACTTT
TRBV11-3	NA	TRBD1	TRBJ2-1	CASSPTGVPYNEQFF	TGTGCCAGCAGCCCGACAGGGGTCCCCTACAATGAGCAGTTCTTC
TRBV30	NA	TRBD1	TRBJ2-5	CAGRDRGGRLPGGTQYF	TGTGCCGGAAGAGACAGGGGTGGTCGGTTGCCCGGTGGGACCCAGTACTTC
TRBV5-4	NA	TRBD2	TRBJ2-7	CASSFSGGARVYEQYF	TGTGCCAGCAGCTTTAGCGGGGGCGCTCGGGTCTACGAGCAGTACTTC
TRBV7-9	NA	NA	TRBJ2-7	CASSLGSSNGDEQYF	TGTGCCAGCAGCTTGGGGTCCAGCAACGGGGACGAGCAGTACTTC
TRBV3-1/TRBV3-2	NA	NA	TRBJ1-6	CASSQGSSYNSPLHF	TGTGCCAGCAGCCAGGGCAGCTCCTATAATTCACCCCTCCACTTT
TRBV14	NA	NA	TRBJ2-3	CASSQEADTDTQYF	TGTGCCAGCAGCCAAGAGGCAGACACAGATACGCAGTATTTT
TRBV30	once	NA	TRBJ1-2	CAWNPQRNYGYTF	TGTGCCTGGAACCCACAGAGAAACTATGGCTACACCTTC
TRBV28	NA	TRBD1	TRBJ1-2	CASREGQGANYGYTF	TGTGCCAGCAGGGAGGGACAGGGGGCTAACTATGGCTACACCTTC
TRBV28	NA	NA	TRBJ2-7	CASSPPTGPDEQYF	TGTGCCAGCAGTCCCCCTACAGGGCCCGACGAGCAGTACTTC
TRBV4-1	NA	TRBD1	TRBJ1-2	CASSRITGGDYGYTF	TGCGCCAGCAGCCGCATCACAGGGGGAGACTATGGCTACACCTTC
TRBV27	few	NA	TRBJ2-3	CASSLSLGGRTDTQYF	TGTGCCAGCAGTTTATCGTTGGGGGGGCGCACAGATACGCAGTATTTT
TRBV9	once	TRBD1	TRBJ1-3	CASSGDRGNTIYF	TGTGCCAGCAGCGGGGACAGGGGAAACACCATATATTTT
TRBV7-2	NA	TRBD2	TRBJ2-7	CASSSALRGGSEQYF	TGTGCCAGCAGCTCAGCTCTACGGGGGGGCAGCGAGCAGTACTTC
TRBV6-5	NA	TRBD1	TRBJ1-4	CASQEDRENEKLFF	TGTGCCAGCCAGGAAGACAGGGAGAATGAAAAACTGTTTTTT
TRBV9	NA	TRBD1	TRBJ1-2	CASSVLGQVDYGYTF	TGTGCCAGCAGCGTATTGGGACAGGTCGACTATGGCTACACCTTC
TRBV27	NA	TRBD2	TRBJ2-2	CASSLLLGSGRTGELFF	TGTGCCAGCAGTTTATTGTTAGGTAGCGGGAGAACCGGGGAGCTGTTTTTT
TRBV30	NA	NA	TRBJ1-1	CAWSIQGNTEAFF	TGTGCCTGGAGTATCCAGGGAAACACTGAAGCTTTCTTT
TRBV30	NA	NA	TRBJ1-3	CAWLSDSSGNTIYF	TGTGCCTGGCTCTCCGACAGCTCTGGAAACACCATATATTTT
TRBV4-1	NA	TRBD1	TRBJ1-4	CASSQTGPLEKLFF	TGCGCCAGCAGCCAGACAGGGCCTCTTGAAAAACTGTTTTTT
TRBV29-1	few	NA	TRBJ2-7	CSVRQEGREQYF	TGCAGCGTTAGGCAGGAGGGGCGCGAGCAGTACTTC
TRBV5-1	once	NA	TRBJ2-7	CASRTLGQSEQYF	TGCGCCAGCAGAACCCTGGGACAATCCGAGCAGTACTTC
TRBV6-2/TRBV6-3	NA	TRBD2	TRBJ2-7	CASSYSPSGGTYEQYF	TGTGCCAGCAGTTACTCTCCTAGCGGGGGTACCTACGAGCAGTACTTC
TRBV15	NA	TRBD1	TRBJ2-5	CATSITGTGGEETQYF	TGTGCCACCAGCATAACCGGGACAGGGGGCGAAGAGACCCAGTACTTC
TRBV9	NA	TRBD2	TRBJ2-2	CASSTPGGLAGYANTGELFF	TGTGCCAGCAGCACACCGGGAGGACTAGCGGGGTACGCGAACACCGGGGAGCTGTTTTTT
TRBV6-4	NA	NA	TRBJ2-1	CASSDSAYNEQFF	TGTGCCAGCAGTGACTCGGCTTACAATGAGCAGTTCTTC
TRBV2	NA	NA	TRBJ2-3	CASSRANTDTQYF	TGTGCCAGCAGCCGAGCGAACACAGATACGCAGTATTTT
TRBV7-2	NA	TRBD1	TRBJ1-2	CASSLATDRAGRGYTF	TGTGCCAGCAGCTTAGCGACTGACAGGGCAGGGCGTGGCTACACCTTC
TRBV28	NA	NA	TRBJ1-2	CASSSANVLGYTF	TGTGCCAGCAGCTCCGCAAACGTTCTAGGCTACACCTTC
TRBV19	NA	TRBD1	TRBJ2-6	CASRYRDRASSGANVLTF	TGTGCCAGTCGATACAGGGACAGGGCGAGCTCTGGGGCCAACGTCCTGACTTTC
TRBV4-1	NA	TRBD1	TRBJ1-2	CASSQGTGGYGYTF	TGCGCCAGCAGCCAAGGCACAGGGGGCTATGGCTACACCTTC
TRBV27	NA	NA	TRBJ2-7	CASSPQGASSYEQYF	TGTGCCAGCAGTCCCCAAGGGGCCAGCTCCTACGAGCAGTACTTC
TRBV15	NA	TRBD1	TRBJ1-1	CATSRDLGTASTEAFF	TGTGCCACCAGCAGAGATCTCGGGACAGCGTCCACTGAAGCTTTCTTT
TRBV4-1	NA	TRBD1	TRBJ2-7	CASSQGAGGYEQYF	TGCGCCAGCAGCCAAGGAGCAGGGGGCTACGAGCAGTACTTC
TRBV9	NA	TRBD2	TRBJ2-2	CASSFGIAGRTGELFF	TGTGCCAGCAGCTTCGGTATAGCGGGACGGACCGGGGAGCTGTTTTTT
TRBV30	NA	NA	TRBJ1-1	CAWSTTGHTEAFF	TGTGCCTGGTCTACTACAGGGCACACTGAAGCTTTCTTT
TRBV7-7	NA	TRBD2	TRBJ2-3	CASSRGMGLSTDTQYF	TGTGCTAGCAGCCGGGGTATGGGACTAAGCACAGATACGCAGTATTTT
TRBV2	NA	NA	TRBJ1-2	CASSEYGITYGYTF	TGTGCCAGCAGTGAATACGGGATTACCTATGGCTACACCTTC
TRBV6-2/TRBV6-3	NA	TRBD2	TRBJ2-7	CASSWDGTSGFEQYF	TGTGCCAGCAGCTGGGACGGGACTAGCGGGTTCGAGCAGTACTTC
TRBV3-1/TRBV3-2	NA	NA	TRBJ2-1	CASSQLLNNEQFF	TGTGCCAGCAGCCAGTTACTTAACAATGAGCAGTTCTTC
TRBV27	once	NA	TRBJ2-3	CASTDTSTDTQYF	TGTGCCAGCACCGACACAAGCACAGATACGCAGTATTTT
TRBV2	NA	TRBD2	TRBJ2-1	CASSTGLAGNEQFF	TGTGCCAGCAGTACTGGACTAGCTGGTAATGAGCAGTTCTTC
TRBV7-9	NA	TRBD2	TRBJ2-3	CASSLDRASGVDTQYF	TGTGCCAGCAGCTTAGACCGGGCTAGCGGGGTAGATACGCAGTATTTT
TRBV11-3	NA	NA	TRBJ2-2	CASSSSSPGELFF	TGTGCCAGCAGCTCTAGCTCCCCCGGGGAGCTGTTTTTT
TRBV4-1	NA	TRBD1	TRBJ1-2	CASSQGTGWHYGYTF	TGCGCCAGCAGCCAAGGGACAGGGTGGCACTATGGCTACACCTTC
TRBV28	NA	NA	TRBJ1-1	CASSFRNTEAFF	TGTGCCAGCAGTTTTCGGAACACTGAAGCTTTCTTT
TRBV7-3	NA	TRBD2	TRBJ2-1	CASSRVSGAYNEQFF	TGTGCCAGCAGCCGCGTTAGCGGGGCCTACAATGAGCAGTTCTTC
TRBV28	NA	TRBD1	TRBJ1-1	CASSIDRGRTEAFF	TGTGCCAGCAGTATTGACAGGGGGCGGACTGAAGCTTTCTTT
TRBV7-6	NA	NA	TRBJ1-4	CASSSTPQPTGDNEKLFF	TGTGCCAGCAGCTCAACCCCGCAGCCGACAGGAGATAATGAAAAACTGTTTTTT
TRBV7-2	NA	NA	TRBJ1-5	CASSPYGSNQPQHF	TGTGCCAGCAGCCCGTACGGGTCCAATCAGCCCCAGCATTTT
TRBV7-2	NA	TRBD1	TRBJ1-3	CASSLTQQGGNTIYF	TGTGCCAGCAGCTTAACCCAACAGGGGGGAAACACCATATATTTT
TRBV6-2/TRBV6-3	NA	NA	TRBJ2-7	CASSYRTTLYEQYF	TGTGCCAGCAGTTACCGGACTACGCTCTACGAGCAGTACTTC
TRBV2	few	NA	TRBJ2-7	CASSAGAGRSYEQYF	TGTGCCAGCAGTGCAGGGGCAGGTCGCTCCTACGAGCAGTACTTC